Many counts were recorded for the clone carrying this T cell receptor (beta chain). Amplification targeted the TCR beta CDR3 regions, with RNA transcripts as the source material. Following a first-round RT-PCR that used HTBI primers, a second-round multiplex PCR was carried out. TCRdb recomputed calls from the multiplex PCR reads with MiXCR, one row per CDR3 protein. The sample includes some 520,000 distinct CDR3 sequences, around 15% of them seen just once. This entry comes from a study of Graves' ophthalmopathy and Graves' hyperthyroidism. Study at large: The authors collected peripheral blood at initial diagnosis, before any treatment.

Researchers turned away patients with other autoimmune diseases, uncontrolled infections, pregnancy or lactation. The evidence that diagnosis relied on was clinical symptoms, serum thyroxine, TRAb, thyroid ultrasound and orbital computed tomography. This CDR3 has 16 residues. V shed 4 bases, J shed 1 base, and the junction held 4 bases outside the gene matches. Germline CDR1 DFQATT, CDR2 SNEGSKA (reference sequence). Sequencing was done on a sample of blood. This TCR was sampled from a woman in her 30s with Graves' ophthalmopathy. J is TRBJ2-5 and V is TRBV20-1; 15 bases map to TRBD2. The CDR3 DNA follows: TGCAGTGCTAAGGGACTAGCGGGAGGTTTCCAAGAGACCCAGTACTTC. It translates to CSAKGLAGGFQETQYF.